The 26 T cell receptor beta chains presented below share a single source sample, sequenced in a study of cytomegalovirus exposure and HLA in healthy donors. Repertoires were generated with immunoSEQ multiplex PCR, while TCRdb's copy carries only in-frame clones and drops some. The repertoire has 190,000 or so clones, 84% of them found once; the top ten carry 2.5% to 3%. The sample comprised PBMCs. Every receptor here comes from a woman in her late teens or twenties in good health and CMV-seropositive.

The chain has TRBV5-5 and TRBJ2-7; no reliable D call. CDR1 and CDR2 from the germline V gene are SGHKS and YYEKEE (reference sequence). The CDR3 extends over 11 amino acids. With 3 bases removed from V and 6 bases from J, the gap between germline ends came to 7 bases. This CDR3 reads CASSSLGEQYF. In nucleotides, the CDR3 is TGTGCCAGCAGCTCTCTAGGCGAGCAGTACTTC.

The rearrangement joins TRBV7-2 to TRBJ1-2; D ambiguous. Germline V lookup: CDR1 SGHTA, CDR2 FQGNSA. V was cut by 1 base and J by 8 bases, with 11 bases left in between. This CDR3 has 13 amino acids. As DNA, the CDR3 is TGTGCCAGCAGCTTAGAACGAGCTGTAGGCTACACCTTC. Translation: CASSLERAVGYTF.

J is TRBJ1-1 and V is TRBV28; D might be TRBD1 (5 bases). This CDR3 spans 12 amino acids. The V gene's germline CDR1 is MDHEN and CDR2 SYDVKM. Trimming stripped 2 bases from V and 5 bases from J, with 6 bases between. The CDR3 spells CASSLGATEAFF. CDR3 DNA sequence: TGTGCCAGCAGTTTAGGGGCTACTGAAGCTTTCTTT.

This clone was seen a few times. The genes are TRBV11-2 and TRBJ2-7; 8 bases fit TRBD1. The CDR3 sequence is 15 residues long. V lost 5 bases to trimming and J lost 2 bases; unmatched junction nucleotides: 8. CDR1 and CDR2 (germline): SGHAT, FQNNGV. CDR3 nucleotide sequence: TGTGCCAGCAGCCCCTGGACAGGGAAAACCTACGAGCAGTACTTC. Translating gives CASSPWTGKTYEQYF.

This chain connects TRBV4-1 to TRBJ2-5; 9 bases align to TRBD1. Trimming at V came to 0 bases and at J to 0 bases, leaving 8 bases not matched to a gene. The CDR3 runs 18 residues. Germline V gene lookup returns CDR1 MGHRA and CDR2 YSYEKL. As DNA, the CDR3 is TGCGCCAGCAGCCAAGAGAAGGGCGGGGACAGGGACCAAGAGACCCAGTACTTC. Translation: CASSQEKGGDRDQETQYF.

This chain links TRBV18 with TRBJ2-7, with D perhaps matching TRBD2 (6 bases). The V gene lost 4 bases and the J gene lost 2 bases, with 21 bases spanning the gap. The CDR3 runs to 17 residues. Germline CDR1 KGHSH, CDR2 LQKENI. The CDR3 DNA is TGTGCCAGCTCACGCGGGGCAGGGAAAGCCCTCCCCTACGAGCAGTACTTC. This gives the protein CASSRGAGKALPYEQYF.

CDR3 sequence reads: CASSGGRGAGYTF. CDR3 bases: TGTGCCAGCAGCGGGGGCCGGGGAGCGGGCTACACCTTC. V usage is TRBV5-6 and J usage is TRBJ1-2, with D possibly matching TRBD1 (6 bases). Germline V CDR1 and CDR2: SGHDT, YYEEEE. The CDR3 runs to 13 residues. With 4 bases removed from V and 8 bases from J, the gap between germline ends came to 15 bases.

DNA of the CDR3: TGTGCCAGCAGCTATAGAGCGGGACCCACAGATACGCAGTATTTT. Amino acids: CASSYRAGPTDTQYF. The chain employs TRBV11-1 and TRBJ2-3, with 7 bases fitting TRBD2. This CDR3 has 15 residues. Trimming cost V 4 bases and J 2 bases; bases outside gene matches: 6. Germline V gene data show CDR1 as SGHAT and CDR2 as FQDESV (reference sequence).

In this sample, this clone turned up once. The chain joins TRBV4-1 to TRBJ1-1; a possible D gene is TRBD1 (6 bases). CDR3 size: 12 residues. Germline V CDR1 and CDR2: MGHRA, YSYEKL. Trimming pared 2 bases from V and 7 bases from J, leaving 8 bases between. This chain's CDR3 is CASSQLTGEAFF. In nucleotides, the CDR3 is TGCGCCAGCAGCCAACTGACAGGTGAAGCTTTCTTT.

V usage is TRBV9 and J usage is TRBJ2-4, with TRBD2 matching 9 bases. Germline CDR1 reads SGDLS; CDR2 reads YYNGEE. Germline trimming cut 0 bases from V and 0 bases from J; bases unmatched to any gene: 1. The CDR3 consists of 16 residues. The chain's CDR3 is CASSVGGGVAKNIQYF. The CDR3 coding sequence is TGTGCCAGCAGCGTAGGCGGGGGGGTAGCCAAAAACATTCAGTACTTC.

This clone was detected ten times or more. The chain joins TRBV5-6 to TRBJ2-7, with 7 bases that match TRBD1. The CDR3 is made up of 14 amino acids. Germline V lookup: CDR1 SGHDT, CDR2 YYEEEE. The V gene end was trimmed by 4 bases and the J gene end by 10 bases; junction bases not matched to a gene: 14. This CDR3 reads CASSPRQGSRLQYF. DNA of the CDR3: TGTGCCAGCAGCCCTCGACAGGGTAGTCGCCTTCAGTACTTC.

The gene calls are TRBV28 and TRBJ1-3, with D uncertain. CDR1 and CDR2 from the germline V gene are MDHEN and SYDVKM. The length of the CDR3 is 14 residues. V lost 6 bases and J lost 3, with 12 bases in between. CDR3 sequence: CASSPGAVGNTIYF. CDR3 sequence (DNA): TGTGCCAGCAGCCCTGGAGCAGTTGGAAACACCATATATTTT.

The J gene is TRBJ1-1, the V gene TRBV5-1, with D possibly being TRBD1 (5 bases). V lost 5 bases and J 3 bases, leaving 8 bases between the germline ends. Germline V gene sequence: CDR1 SGHRS, CDR2 YFSETQ. The length of the CDR3 is 12 residues. CDR3 sequence: CASRGGHTEAFF. As DNA, the CDR3 is TGCGCCAGCAGGGGGGGACACACTGAAGCTTTCTTT. Drawing the rest from reference TRBV5-1 and TRBJ1-1, the complete variable domain is KAGVTQTPRYLIKTRGQQVTLSCSPISGHRSVSWYQQTPGQGLQFLFEYFSETQRNKGNFPGRFSGRQFSNSRSEMNVSTLELGDSALYLCASRGGHTEAFFGQGTRLTVV.

This clone has only a few counts. The chain carries TRBV19 and TRBJ1-2; TRBD1 agrees at 11 bases. The V segment lost 5 bases and the J segment 5 bases; nucleotides outside the gene matches: 4. Germline values: CDR1 LNHDA, CDR2 SQIVND (reference sequence). The CDR3 has 14 residues. The CDR3: CASSSDRGLYGYTF. Written as DNA, the CDR3 is TGTGCCAGTAGTTCGGACAGGGGGCTTTATGGCTACACCTTC.

The genes are TRBV18 and TRBJ2-1, with TRBD2 identical over 7 bases. V shed 3 bases, J shed 1 base, and the junction held 15 bases outside the gene matches. CDR1 is KGHSH and CDR2 is LQKENI in the germline V gene. The length of the CDR3 is 19 residues. The CDR3 is CASSPRPPLAGVSYNEQFF. Written as DNA, the CDR3 is TGTGCCAGCTCACCTCGCCCCCCTCTGGCGGGGGTTTCCTACAATGAGCAGTTCTTC.

The rearrangement links TRBV6-6 to TRBJ1-2; D is unresolved. CDR1 MNHNY and CDR2 SVGAGI come from the germline V gene (reference sequence). CDR3 length equals 12 residues. V was shortened by 0 bases and J by 6 bases, with 5 bases between the two germline ends. CDR3 in DNA: TGTGCCAGCAGTTACTCCTTAGATGGCTACACCTTC. Its protein product is CASSYSLDGYTF.

This clone was counted a few times. V is TRBV10-1 and J is TRBJ2-3, with 9 bases that match TRBD2. After removal of 1 base from V and 4 bases from J, the junction contained 6 bases not matched to a gene. The CDR3 contains 16 residues. Germline assignment: CDR1 WNHNN and CDR2 SYGVQD (reference sequence). The CDR3 spells CASSEFAGGLADTQYF. The CDR3 DNA reads as TGCGCCAGCAGTGAGTTTGCGGGGGGGCTCGCAGATACGCAGTATTTT.

The count of this clone is one. The V gene is TRBV6-1, the J gene TRBJ2-1; D is possibly TRBD2 (5 bases). With 6 bases removed from V and 2 bases from J, the gap between germline ends came to 11 bases. The germline CDR1 and CDR2 sequences are MNHNS and SASEGT. There are 14 residues in the CDR3. The CDR3 loop reads CASRRAVAYNEQFF. The CDR3 nucleotides are TGTGCCAGCAGGCGGGCAGTAGCCTACAATGAGCAGTTCTTC.

CDR3 nucleotides: TGTGCCAGCAGCAGAGGGGGATTCGGCACTGAAGCTTTCTTT. This codes for CASSRGGFGTEAFF. The gene calls are TRBV7-9 and TRBJ1-1; tentatively, D is TRBD1 (6 bases). The CDR3 has 14 amino acids. CDR1 and CDR2 (germline): SEHNR, FQNEAQ (reference sequence). Trimming took off 5 bases at V and 4 bases at J, with 14 bases between the two ends.

This rearrangement joins TRBV5-4 to TRBJ1-2; D unclear. This CDR3 spans 13 amino acids. Germline CDR1 and CDR2: SGHNT and YYREEE (reference sequence). The V end was cut by 0 bases, the J end by 5 bases, with 8 bases between. Written as DNA, the CDR3 is TGTGCCAGCAGCTTGGATGTCGCGTATGGCTACACCTTC. It is translated as CASSLDVAYGYTF.

This sequence joins TRBV15 and TRBJ1-2; 8 nucleotides match TRBD1. V was pared by 2 bases and J by 3 bases, with 14 bases of the junction left unmatched. The CDR3 consists of 18 residues. Looked up from germline, CDR1 is LNHNV and CDR2 is YYDKDF (reference sequence). CDR3 bases: TGTGCCACCAGCAGATACTCCAGGGGGCTTGGAGAGGACTATGGCTACACCTTC. As protein: CATSRYSRGLGEDYGYTF.

In DNA, the CDR3 is TGCGCCAGCAGCTTGTCGGGGGGAGGACCTATAGGCTACACCTTC. Protein: CASSLSGGGPIGYTF. The chain has TRBV5-1 and TRBJ1-2, with a possible D match to TRBD1 (5 bases). In germline, CDR1 is SGHRS, CDR2 YFSETQ. The CDR3 loop spans 15 amino acids. V dropped 1 base and J dropped 8 bases, with 18 bases sitting between them.

This chain connects TRBV29-1 to TRBJ1-1; no clear D gene. Trimming cost V 3 bases and J 3 bases, with 5 bases left between them. This CDR3 spans 11 amino acids. Germline V gives CDR1 SQVTM, CDR2 ANQGSEA. In DNA, the CDR3 is TGCAGCGTTGAGGAGTACACTGAAGCTTTCTTT. It codes for CSVEEYTEAFF.

The chain couples TRBV9 to TRBJ2-3; D possibly corresponds to TRBD1 (5 bases). The V end lost 3 bases, the J end lost 2 bases, and 10 bases lay between the germline ends. Germline V gives CDR1 SGDLS, CDR2 YYNGEE. CDR3 length: 14 amino acids. CDR3 amino acids: CASSDGQPTDTQYF. The CDR3 DNA reads as TGTGCCAGCAGCGATGGACAACCCACAGATACGCAGTATTTT.

The V call is TRBV5-6, the J call TRBJ2-5; TRBD1 agrees at 7 bases. Germline lookup yields CDR1 SGHDT and CDR2 YYEEEE. With V trimmed by 3 bases and J by 1 base, 6 bases remained unmatched. The CDR3 has 15 residues. Here the CDR3 reads CASSSSGTAQETQYF. The CDR3 nucleotides are TGTGCCAGCAGCTCATCCGGGACAGCCCAAGAGACCCAGTACTTC.

Notes on this clone: One end of the junction fails to match germline, which may point to a read error. The chain uses TRBV9 and TRBJ2-1; possible D gene TRBD2, 6 bases. The V gene's germline CDR1 is SGDLS and CDR2 YYNGEE. The CDR3 is 11 residues long. The CDR3 DNA is TGTGCCAGCAGCGGAGGGACTGGCCCGCTCTTC. Translation: CASSGGTGPLF.